This T cell receptor (beta chain) appears in the sequencing data of a study of blood T cell repertoires in COVID-19. Some clones are missing from TCRdb's copy, which holds only in-frame ones; the method was immunoSEQ multiplex PCR. This sample has 150,000 to 200,000 clones; more than 70% occur once, and the top ten carry approximately 4%. Trimming took off 0 bases at V and 14 bases at J, with 12 bases between the two ends. Per germline, CDR1 MNHNS and CDR2 SASEGT. The CDR3 sequence is 12 residues long. The source material was peripheral blood. V gene TRBV6-1 combines with J gene TRBJ2-3; D not certain. This receptor was taken from a woman in her twenties or thirties with acute or convalescent COVID-19. This CDR3 is CASSEAVGRWYF. The DNA for the CDR3 is TGTGCCAGCAGTGAAGCGGTTGGCCGATGGTATTTT.